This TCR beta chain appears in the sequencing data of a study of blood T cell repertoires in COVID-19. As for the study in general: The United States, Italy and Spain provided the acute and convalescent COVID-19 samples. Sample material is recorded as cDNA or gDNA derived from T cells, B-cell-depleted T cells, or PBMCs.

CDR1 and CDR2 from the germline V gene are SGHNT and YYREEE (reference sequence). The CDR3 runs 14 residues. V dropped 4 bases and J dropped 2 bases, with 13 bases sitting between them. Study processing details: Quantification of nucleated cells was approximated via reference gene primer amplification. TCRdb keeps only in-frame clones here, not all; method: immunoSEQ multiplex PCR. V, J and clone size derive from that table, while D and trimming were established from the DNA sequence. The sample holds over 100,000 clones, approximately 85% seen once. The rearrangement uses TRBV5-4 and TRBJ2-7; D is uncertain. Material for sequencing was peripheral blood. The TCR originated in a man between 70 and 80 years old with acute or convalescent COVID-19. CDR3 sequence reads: CASSQLFPAYEQYF. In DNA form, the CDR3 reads TGTGCCAGCAGCCAACTTTTCCCTGCCTACGAGCAGTACTTC.